The 10 T cell receptor beta chains below come from one sample, sequenced in a study of T cell changes during pregnancy in multiple sclerosis (dated by TCRdb to about 2019). Libraries were prepared through the immunoSEQ multiplex PCR assay. The table was pulled from immuneACCESS by TCRdb, which kept in-frame rearrangements only. Such tables lose some clones; where checked, under half of the loss comes from unresolved V genes, and the rest has no known cause. In this sample the table shows more than 55,000 clones, about 88% of which occur a single time. Under 0.45% of the sample is in the top ten clones. Sequencing was performed on CD4+ T cells from peripheral blood mononuclear cells, taken in the third trimester of pregnancy. Receptors originate from a female donor with multiple sclerosis, enrolled in a pregnancy study.

This chain links TRBV14 with TRBJ2-7; 9 nucleotides align to TRBD1. Germline V lookup: CDR1 SGHDN, CDR2 FVKESK. V shed 4 bases and J 0 bases; nucleotides not matched to a gene: 7. The CDR3 is 16 amino acids. The CDR3, as DNA: TGTGCCAGCAGCCCTATGGTACAGGGGGCCTCCTACGAGCAGTACTTC. It translates to CASSPMVQGASYEQYF.

The rearrangement links TRBV7-9 to TRBJ1-3; possible D gene TRBD1, 5 bases. With 5 bases removed from V and 2 bases from J, the gap between germline ends came to 13 bases. CDR1 SEHNR and CDR2 FQNEAQ come from the germline V gene (reference sequence). This CDR3 has 15 amino acids. CDR3 DNA sequence: TGTGCCAGCAGCGTAGGTTCAGGGACTGGAAACACCATATATTTT. Its translation: CASSVGSGTGNTIYF.

The rearrangement links TRBV5-1 to TRBJ2-3; 12 bases agree with TRBD2. The length of the CDR3 is 16 residues. V shed 4 bases, J shed 2 bases, and the junction held 5 bases outside the gene matches. The germline V gene has CDR1 SGHRS and CDR2 YFSETQ. CDR3 loop: CASSRRTSGATDTQYF. CDR3 sequence (DNA): TGCGCCAGCAGCAGACGGACTAGCGGGGCCACAGATACGCAGTATTTT.

The rearrangement links TRBV7-9 to TRBJ1-4, with a weak D call TRBD1 (5 bases). Deletions cut 1 base from V and 8 bases from J, with 17 bases between. CDR3 length: 16 residues. CDR1 is SEHNR, CDR2 FQNEAQ, per germline (reference sequence). The CDR3 spells CASSLGFRGLEEKLFF. CDR3 bases: TGTGCCAGCAGCTTAGGATTTAGGGGCTTAGAGGAAAAACTGTTTTTT.

The genes are TRBV18 and TRBJ1-4, with TRBD1 as a possible D gene (5 bases). Germline lookup yields CDR1 KGHSH and CDR2 LQKENI. V was shortened by 2 bases and J by 2 bases, with 24 bases between the two germline ends. This CDR3 comprises 20 residues. As DNA, the CDR3 is TGTGCCAGCTCACCAGGGGCGATCGACAGTGTTGGTCGTACTAATGAAAAACTGTTTTTT. This sequence encodes CASSPGAIDSVGRTNEKLFF.

The rearrangement uses TRBV6-5 and TRBJ1-1; TRBD1 might be the D (6 bases). Trimming removed 0 bases from V and 3 bases from J, with 14 bases in between. From germline, CDR1 is MNHEY and CDR2 SVGAGI. This CDR3 comprises 16 residues. The CDR3 protein is CASSYSTATGHTEAFF. The CDR3 DNA is TGTGCCAGCAGTTACTCCACCGCAACAGGGCACACTGAAGCTTTCTTT.

The chain combines TRBV6-5 with TRBJ1-4; D may be TRBD1 (6 bases). In germline, CDR1 is MNHEY, CDR2 SVGAGI. The ends were cut back, 0 bases at V and 7 bases at J, with 15 bases in the middle. The CDR3 is 16 residues long. The DNA of the CDR3 is TGTGCCAGCAGTTACTCCAGGCGGGGGCGCACTGAAAAACTGTTTTTT. Its protein is CASSYSRRGRTEKLFF.

The gene calls are TRBV29-1 and TRBJ2-4; D is uncertain. The length of the CDR3 is 13 residues. Trimming took off 7 bases at V and 3 bases at J, with 13 bases between the two ends. Germline CDR1 SQVTM, CDR2 ANQGSEA. CDR3 in DNA: TGCAGCGCCCTCGCGACTGGCAAAAACATTCAGTACTTC. Encoded protein: CSALATGKNIQYF.

J is TRBJ1-1 and V is TRBV19; a weak D match, TRBD1 (6 bases). The CDR3 sequence is 16 residues long. Germline-derived CDR1 and CDR2 are LNHDA and SQIVND (reference sequence). V lost 5 bases to trimming and J lost 5 bases, with 21 bases between them. DNA for the CDR3: TGTGCCAGTAGTCTTTATTCGGGGGGCCTAGCAACTGAAGCTTTCTTT. This codes for CASSLYSGGLATEAFF.

This clone appeared once. This chain links TRBV25-1 with TRBJ2-2; the match to TRBD1 covers 7 bases. Trimming cost V 4 bases and J 5 bases; bases outside gene matches: 4. Germline V gives CDR1 MGHDK, CDR2 SYGVNS. The CDR3 has 14 amino acids. The CDR3 here is CASSVGGGTGELFF. The DNA of the CDR3 is TGTGCCAGCAGTGTAGGGGGCGGTACCGGGGAGCTGTTTTTT.